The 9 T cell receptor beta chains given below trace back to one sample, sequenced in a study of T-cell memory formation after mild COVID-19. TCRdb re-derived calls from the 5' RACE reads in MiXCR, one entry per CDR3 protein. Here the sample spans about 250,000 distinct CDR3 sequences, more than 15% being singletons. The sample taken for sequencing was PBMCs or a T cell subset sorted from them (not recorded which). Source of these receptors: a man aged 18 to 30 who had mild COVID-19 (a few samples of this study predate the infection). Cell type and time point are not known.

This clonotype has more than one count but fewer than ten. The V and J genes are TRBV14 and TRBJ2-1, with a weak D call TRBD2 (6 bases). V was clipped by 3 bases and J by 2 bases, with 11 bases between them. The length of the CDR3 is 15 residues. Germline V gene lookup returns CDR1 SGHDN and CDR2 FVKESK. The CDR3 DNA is TGTGCCAGCAGCCATCAGCGCGGGGCCTACAATGAGCAGTTCTTC. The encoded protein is CASSHQRGAYNEQFF.

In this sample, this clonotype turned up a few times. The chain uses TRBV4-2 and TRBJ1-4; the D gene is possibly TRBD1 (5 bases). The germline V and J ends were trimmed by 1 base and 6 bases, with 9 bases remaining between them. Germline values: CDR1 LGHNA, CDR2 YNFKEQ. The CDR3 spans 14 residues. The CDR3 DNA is TGTGCCAGCAGCCAAGGGGGCGGGTATGAAAAACTGTTTTTT. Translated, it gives CASSQGGGYEKLFF.

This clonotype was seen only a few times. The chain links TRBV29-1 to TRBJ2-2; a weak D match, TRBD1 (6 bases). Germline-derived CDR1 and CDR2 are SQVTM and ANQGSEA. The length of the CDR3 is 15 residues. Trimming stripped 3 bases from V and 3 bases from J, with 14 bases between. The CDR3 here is CSVEPLDRYTGELFF. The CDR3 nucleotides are TGCAGCGTTGAGCCCCTGGACAGATACACCGGGGAGCTGTTTTTT.

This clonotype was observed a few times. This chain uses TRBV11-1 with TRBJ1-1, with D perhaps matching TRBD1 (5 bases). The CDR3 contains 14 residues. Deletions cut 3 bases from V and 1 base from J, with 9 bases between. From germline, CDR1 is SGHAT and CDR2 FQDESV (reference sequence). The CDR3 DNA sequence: TGTGCCAGCAGCTTCGGGACGGCGAACACTGAAGCTTTCTTT. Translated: CASSFGTANTEAFF.

The CDR3 loop reads CASSRGDRETQYF. CDR3 DNA sequence: TGTGCCAGCAGTCGGGGGGATCGAGAGACCCAGTACTTC. This chain uses TRBV2 with TRBJ2-5; 7 positions agree with TRBD2. CDR3 size: 13 residues. The J segment lost 4 bases and the V segment lost 5 bases, leaving 4 bases of the junction unmatched. Germline V gene lookup returns CDR1 SNHLY and CDR2 FYNNEI.

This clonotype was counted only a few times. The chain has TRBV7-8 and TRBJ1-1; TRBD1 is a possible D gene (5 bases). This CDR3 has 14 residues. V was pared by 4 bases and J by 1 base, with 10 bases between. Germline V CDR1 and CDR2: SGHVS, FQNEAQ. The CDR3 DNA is TGTGCCAGCAGCTCCCGGGACCGGAACACTGAAGCTTTCTTT. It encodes CASSSRDRNTEAFF.

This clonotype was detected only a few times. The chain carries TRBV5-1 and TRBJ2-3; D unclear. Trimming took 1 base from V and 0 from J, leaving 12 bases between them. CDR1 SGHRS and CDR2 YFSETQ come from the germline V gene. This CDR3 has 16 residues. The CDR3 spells CASSLTPPPSTDTQYF. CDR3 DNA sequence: TGCGCCAGCAGCTTGACACCTCCTCCTAGCACAGATACGCAGTATTTT. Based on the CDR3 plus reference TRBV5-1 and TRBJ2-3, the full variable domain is KAGVTQTPRYLIKTRGQQVTLSCSPISGHRSVSWYQQTPGQGLQFLFEYFSETQRNKGNFPGRFSGRQFSNSRSEMNVSTLELGDSALYLCASSLTPPPSTDTQYFGPGTRLTVL.

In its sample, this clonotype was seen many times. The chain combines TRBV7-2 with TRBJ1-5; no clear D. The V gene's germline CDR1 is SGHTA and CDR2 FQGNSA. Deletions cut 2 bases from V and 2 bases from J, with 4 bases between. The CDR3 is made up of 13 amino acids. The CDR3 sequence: CASSLSGNQPQHF. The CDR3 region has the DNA TGTGCCAGCAGCTTATCCGGCAATCAGCCCCAGCATTTT.

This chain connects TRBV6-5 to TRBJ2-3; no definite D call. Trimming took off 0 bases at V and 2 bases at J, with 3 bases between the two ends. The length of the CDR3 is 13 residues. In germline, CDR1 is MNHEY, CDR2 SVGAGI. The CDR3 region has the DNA TGTGCCAGCAGTTACTCGGACACAGATACGCAGTATTTT. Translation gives CASSYSDTDTQYF.